Sequencing of this T cell receptor beta chain was carried out in a study of cytomegalovirus exposure and HLA in healthy donors (dated 2017 in TCRdb). Background on the whole study: An earlier analysis of about 560 of the donors reported 276 Gb of sequence data and 95 million to 120 million unique TCR beta sequences obtained from 150 million to 200 million T cells. An early release covering about 600 HLA-typed donors comprised 250 to 350 gigabases of sequencing data and tens of millions of unique TCR sequences. The genetic ancestry cluster associated with self-reported Caucasian donors included roughly 84% of the roughly 360 genotyped donors. The aim of the study was to test whether cataloging public T cell receptors could identify signatures of past pathogen exposure. The T cell repertoires of 666 subjects were profiled by immunosequencing and related to cytomegalovirus serostatus. Along with the roughly 710-subject first cohort, a separate validation cohort of approximately 110 different subjects was used. To predict cytomegalovirus infection status, the study brought together high-throughput TCR immunosequencing, statistical association of individual TCRs with disease status, and machine learning. A later analysis re-analyzed previously published TCR beta repertoires from 600 to 850 donors and added high-resolution HLA genotyping to study TCR occurrence patterns. The later analysis used no new phenotypic data to find candidate immune exposures, relying instead on TCR beta sequences and their occurrence across donors. An earlier analysis of 587 of the donors used high-throughput TCR beta sequencing to judge whether each TCR beta V gene segment behaved as functional or pseudogenic. Donor age, sex, ethnicity and CMV serostatus were compiled alongside the repertoire data. Genome-wide SNP genotypes for about 60% of the roughly 700 donors were used in a later genetic analysis, which treated that subset as a discovery cohort. Every repertoire in the discovery cohort had been generated on one and the same sequencing platform. Class I and class II HLA loci were covered by the typing at four-digit resolution. The number of typed donors differed by locus: 629-630 for A, B, C, DRB1 and DQB1; 522 for DQA1; 606 for DPA1; and around 470 for DPB1. About 5 DR-DQ haplotypes were handled as single units for association and clustering, since linkage in the cohort was strong. Among around 400 genotyped donors of the cohort, an average of roughly 230,000 unique TCR beta nucleotide sequences was sequenced per donor, of which roughly 17% were non-productive. Overall study results and their limits: In a later analysis, HLA-associated TCR beta chains were found to be more clonally expanded and to have lower generation probabilities than equally common non-associated chains. Linkage disequilibrium might explain the correlated functional status among segregating V segments, but an unknown experimental factor could not be ruled out. Roughly uniform sequencing depth across donors was assumed in presence/absence analyses, although this assumption may not hold. A further reported finding was that TCR beta sequences accurately predicted the HLA-A and HLA-B alleles for most subjects in the first cohort. A later analysis associated about 17,000 TCR beta sequences with specific HLA alleles at a false discovery rate of 0.05. The only immune exposure information available for the cohort was CMV serostatus. In an earlier analysis of some 550 of the donors, most TCR beta V segments were observed in productive rearrangements about 87% or about 30% of the time, broadly matching IMGT annotations. In a later analysis, the rate of TCR association differed among HLA loci, with DRB1 alleles having the most associated TCRs and HLA-C alleles having the fewest. A later analysis found that most CMV-associated TCR beta chains appeared HLA-restricted, with HLA associations seemingly driven largely by CMV exposure. A total of some 180 TCR beta chains were listed by the study as associated with cytomegalovirus. Compared with the 666-donor mean, donors in an Asian-associated ancestry cluster had fewer N-insertions in productive TCRs, according to a later genetic analysis. In vitro tests confirmed that a few of the cytomegalovirus-associated TCR beta chains recognize cytomegalovirus antigens. Strong co-occurrence of HLA alleles, especially DR and DQ, made assigning TCR associations to individual alleles difficult. The classifier was reported to diagnose cytomegalovirus status with high specificity and sensitivity in both the original and validation cohorts. The authors suggested that the approach could potentially be extended to other disease states and immunological phenotypes. Because HLA typing was unavailable for some donors at each locus, only the typed subset was used in association tests. Some IMGT-functional V segments, including TRBV6-2 and TRBV6-3, could not be distinguished by the 87-base-pair reads and were therefore excluded. A later analysis reported that several top co-occurrence clusters appeared linked to parvovirus B19, influenza, CMV and Epstein-Barr virus. The cohort was sequenced for TCR beta chains only, and without alpha or paired-chain data the features that could be detected were limited. An association between a missense DCLRE1C variant and V-gene and J-gene trimming of TCR beta chains was found in a later genetic analysis and replicated in an independent cohort. Across donors, most TCR sequences were observed very rarely, whereas some public TCRs were present in many individuals. The earlier analysis of approximately 540 of the donors excluded 15 to 20 rarely observed V segments, including chromosome 9 orphons, because counts were too low. A group of highly shared sequence variants was considered likely to be a technical artifact of the sequencing pipeline.

According to the germline V gene, CDR1 reads SGHTA and CDR2 reads FQGTGA. From the cysteine up to the phenylalanine, the CDR3 has a length of 18 residues. Only the CDR3 DNA is retained, 54 bases long and in frame from the first base. The junction shows trimming of 4 bases on V and 5 bases on J, and the gene matches do not reach 10 bases of it. The library was produced with the immunoSEQ multiplex PCR assay. The multiplex PCR relied on a mix of 60 forward primers for TCR Vbeta segments and 13 reverse primers for TCR Jbeta segments. The CDR3 region of rearranged TCR beta genes was amplified from genomic DNA by a multiplex PCR assay. On the Illumina HiSeq System, the amplified TCR beta libraries were sequenced as 87-base-pair reads. The published analysis was carried out like this. Across the roughly 670 repertoires, a later analysis counted around 80 million unique TCR beta chains, 9.5 million to 12 million of which were shared by at least two donors. To remove PCR and sequencing errors, raw reads were error-corrected and collapsed into unique sequences using a nearest-neighbor algorithm that merged closely related sequences. Alignment of CDR3 sequences to IMGT reference sequences was used to assign V, D and J gene segments. For a sequence to be retained, a match of at least six nucleotides to both a V gene segment and a J gene segment was required. A rearrangement was called productive if the CDR3 had no stop codons and remained in frame with V and J, and every other rearrangement was called non-productive. Following IMGT convention, CDR3 was defined as the stretch from the second conserved V-encoded cysteine up to the conserved J-encoded phenylalanine. The earlier analysis of approximately 590 of the donors excluded any sequence lacking an unambiguous match to a single V gene segment. An earlier analysis of around 600 of the donors classified V segments as functional when productive rearrangements were above 56.7% and as segregating when the standard deviation between donors was above 5%. To diagnose cytomegalovirus status from the catalog of TCR beta chain sequences, a statistical classification framework was built. In a later analysis, TCR nucleotide sequences were compared against IMGT/GENE-DB human TR gene sequences so that V and J genes could be assigned. The TCRdist pipeline was used in a later analysis to assign CDR3 sequences and most-parsimonious VDJ recombination scenarios. In a later analysis, each TCR beta chain was defined by its CDR3 amino acid sequence together with its V-gene family, and reads without a unique V-gene family were excluded. A later analysis removed roughly 590 highly shared, low-generation-probability nucleotide sequences to deal with suspected cross-contamination and a sequencing artifact. A later analysis calculated a clonal expansion index for each public chain from normalized within-repertoire ranks of inferred template counts. A later analysis computed generation probabilities with a VDJ recombination model fitted to out-of-frame rearrangements, and checked the results against IGoR. Hypergeometric tests were used in a later analysis to score TCR-TCR, TCR-HLA and TCR-CMV co-occurrence, with a repertoire-size bias correction applied to the TCR pairs. A later analysis estimated false discovery rates by permuting HLA or CMV assignments 20 times. In a later analysis, co-occurring TCRs were grouped with DBSCAN, and TCRdist sequence similarity was added when clustering was performed within HLA-allele-positive subsets. Repertoires with fewer than 30,000 or more than 120,000 public chains, plus five repertoires with anomalous nucleotide sharing, were excluded from co-occurrence clustering. Entries here come from immuneACCESS through TCRdb and include only in-frame sequences with V and J called. Some clones fail to appear in such tables; in the studies checked, an unresolved V gene covers under half of the shortfall, and the cause of the remainder is unknown. The V and J calls and the clone size are those of that table, but D and trimming were determined from the DNA. The sample profile shows 250,000 to 350,000 clones; 80% to 90% of them were found once. The ten biggest clones cover 3% to 4% of the sample.

Remarks on this clone: Its antigen remains undetermined. No base quality values were provided; no much bigger clone lies one nucleotide off.

The cohort comprised under 700 healthy bone marrow donors. At the time of sampling, every cohort member was nominally healthy, though immune exposures that went unrecorded were likely present. The donor tested CMV seropositive and was one of the 289 seropositive cohort members. A peripheral blood sample was collected from each donor, and TCR beta sequencing was performed on peripheral blood mononuclear cells. The Qiagen DNeasy Blood Extraction Kit was used to extract genomic DNA from the blood cell samples. The specimen was PBMCs. The clonotype comes from a man aged 35 to 55 in good health and CMV-seropositive. The chain links TRBV7-3 with TRBJ2-1, with 14 bases aligning to TRBD2. The CDR3 region reads CASSYLGGLAGANNEQFF. The DNA sequence follows: TGTGCCAGCAGCTATCTCGGGGGACTAGCGGGAGCAAACAATGAGCAGTTCTTC. The CDR3, completed at both ends by the reference TRBV7-3 and TRBJ2-1 genes, gives the full variable domain GAGVSQTPSNKVTEKGKYVELRCDPISGHTALYWYRQSLGQGPEFLIYFQGTGAADDSGLPNDRFFAVRPEGSVSTLKIQRTERGDSAVYLCASSYLGGLAGANNEQFFGPGTRLTVL.